This T cell receptor (beta chain) comes out of a study of T cells in Graves' hyperthyroidism and ophthalmopathy. This clonotype was counted ten times or more. Amplification of TCR beta CDR3 regions was performed using RNA transcripts as template. Initially, a first-round RT-PCR of the TCR CDR3 employed the HTBI primer set. TCRdb called the multiplex PCR reads again in MiXCR, with one record for every CDR3 protein. The profile shows about 200,000 distinct CDR3 sequences, about 16% of them singletons. Diagnoses were made from clinical symptoms, serum measures (thyroxine and TRAb), thyroid ultrasound and orbital computed tomography. Out of over 7.5 ml of fresh peripheral blood came the PBMCs. Specimen: blood. This receptor was identified in a man aged 35 to 55 with Graves' hyperthyroidism.

The CDR3 reads CALEHWRTYGNTIYF. The CDR3 region has the DNA TGTGCCTTAGAGCACTGGAGAACTTATGGAAACACCATATATTTT. The gene calls are TRBV30 and TRBJ1-3; the D is unclear. The CDR3 runs to 15 residues. Per the germline V gene, CDR1 is GTSNPN and CDR2 is SVGIG (reference sequence). Trimming pared 7 bases from V and 3 bases from J, leaving 19 bases between. The variable domain in full, completed from reference TRBV30 and TRBJ1-3, reads SQTIHQWPATLVQPVGSPLSLECTVEGTSNPNLYWYRQAAGRGLQLLFYSVGIGQISSEVPQNLSASRPQDRQFILSSKKLLLSDSGFYLCALEHWRTYGNTIYFGEGSWLTVV.